This T cell receptor beta chain originates from a study of blood T cell repertoires in COVID-19. Looking at the study overall: Researchers got acute and convalescent COVID-19 samples from the United States, Italy and Spain. Nucleic acid was either cDNA or gDNA, and it came from T cells, B-cell-depleted T cells, or PBMCs.

Under the authors' procedure: From reference gene primer amplification, estimates of nucleated cell counts were derived. Sequencing was performed with immunoSEQ multiplex PCR; in TCRdb, only in-frame clones are kept and a portion is missing. V, J and clone size are those of that table, while D and trimming were read from the DNA. The top ten clones hold over 4% of a sample with around 140,000 clones, 60% to 85% of them seen once. The V and J ends lost 4 bases and 2 bases, in that order; junction bases with no gene match: 8. Germline V lookup: CDR1 SNHLY, CDR2 FYNNEI. CDR3 length: 16 amino acids. The receptor's source is a woman aged 80 or over with active or convalescent COVID-19. The V gene is TRBV2, the J gene TRBJ2-3; 8 bases map to TRBD1. Sequencing used peripheral blood. The CDR3 DNA is TGTGCCAGCAGTGTAAAGGACAGGGTAAACACAGATACGCAGTATTTT. Protein sequence: CASSVKDRVNTDTQYF.